The 27 T cell receptor beta chains in this list originate from one sample, sequenced in a study of CD8+CD57+ T cells in acquired aplastic anemia. The use of genomic DNA as template underpinned the TCR beta VDJ and CDR3 profiling. One entry per CDR3 protein, called by TCRdb with MiXCR from the reads. Among roughly 280,000 distinct CDR3 sequences listed, around three fifths were seen once. For sequencing, patients were chosen who had shown expansion of CD8+CD57+ cells by flow cytometry. Sequencing was carried out using sorted CD4+, CD8+, or CD8+CD57+ T cells (not recorded which) from PBMCs. The receptors derive from a human donor with aplastic anemia.

Here the CDR3 reads CASSLGYLYEQYF. The CDR3 DNA is TGTGCCAGCAGCTTAGGCTACCTGTACGAGCAGTACTTC. The chain carries TRBV7-9 and TRBJ2-7; no clear D gene. The CDR3 is 13 residues long. Germline V CDR1 and CDR2: SEHNR, FQNEAQ (reference sequence). Between the trimmed V and J ends, which lost 1 base and 4 bases, there was a span of 8 bases.

V gene TRBV5-6 combines with J gene TRBJ2-1; 12 nucleotides match TRBD2. Trimming cost V 4 bases and J 6 bases; bases outside gene matches: 5. The CDR3 runs 15 residues. The germline gives CDR1 SGHDT, CDR2 YYEEEE. The CDR3, as DNA: TGTGCCAGCAGCCCTAGCGGGGGGGCCTCCAATGAGCAGTTCTTC. This sequence encodes CASSPSGGASNEQFF.

A remark on this clonotype: Germline is not matched at one junction end, which may reflect a read error. The chain carries TRBV7-2 and TRBJ2-2, with D possibly being TRBD1 or TRBD2 (6 bases each). The CDR3 has 15 residues. Germline CDR1 SGHTA, CDR2 FQGNSA. The CDR3 is CASSLSWGDTGELFF. The CDR3 DNA is TGTGCCAGCAGCCTCAGCTGGGGGGACACTGGGGAGCTGTTTTTT.

The chain employs TRBV7-9 and TRBJ2-7; D uncertain. Per germline, CDR1 SEHNR and CDR2 FQNEAQ (reference sequence). V lost 3 bases and J lost 6, with 15 bases in between. The CDR3 sequence is 14 residues long. The CDR3: CASSLGTTSVEQYF. CDR3 sequence (DNA): TGTGCCAGCAGCTTGGGCACCACCTCTGTCGAGCAGTACTTC.

V is TRBV9 and J is TRBJ2-2; the match to TRBD2 covers 7 bases. Germline V gene sequence: CDR1 SGDLS, CDR2 YYNGEE. V shed 2 bases, J shed 0 bases, and the junction held 4 bases outside the gene matches. The CDR3 is made up of 16 amino acids. The CDR3 sequence is CASSVRAGANTGELFF. CDR3 sequence (DNA): TGTGCCAGCAGCGTCAGGGCGGGAGCGAACACCGGGGAGCTGTTTTTT.

The chain has TRBV20-1 and TRBJ2-7; 8 bases agree with TRBD1. Germline V gene sequence: CDR1 DFQATT, CDR2 SNEGSKA (reference sequence). CDR3 size: 13 residues. V trimming: 0 bases; J trimming: 5 bases; junction bases outside the gene matches: 3. Written as DNA, the CDR3 is TGCAGTGCTAGAGAATGGACAGGGAACGAGCAGTACTTC. Its protein product is CSAREWTGNEQYF.

The chain carries TRBV10-3 and TRBJ2-5; 7 bases agree with TRBD1. The germline V gene encodes CDR1 ENHRY and CDR2 SYGVKD. The CDR3 loop spans 14 amino acids. Trimming cost V 10 bases and J 2 bases; bases outside gene matches: 10. The chain's CDR3 is CATKHGTAQETQYF. As DNA, the CDR3 is TGTGCCACCAAGCACGGGACAGCACAAGAGACCCAGTACTTC.

The chain carries TRBV4-1 and TRBJ1-6, with D perhaps matching TRBD1 (6 bases). Germline CDR1 MGHRA, CDR2 YSYEKL. There are 15 residues in the CDR3. Trimming shortened V by 0 bases and J by 8 bases, and 11 bases separated the two germline ends. The CDR3 spells CASSQDRDIDSPLHF. For the CDR3, the DNA is TGCGCCAGCAGCCAAGACCGGGACATTGATTCACCCCTCCACTTT.

The V gene is TRBV10-3, the J gene TRBJ2-7; the match to TRBD2 covers 14 bases. Germline V gives CDR1 ENHRY, CDR2 SYGVKD. J gave up 6 bases and V 11 bases, and 15 bases lay outside the gene matches. The CDR3 sequence is 16 residues long. The DNA for the CDR3 is TGTGCCTCCAAAATGGGGATGACTAGCGGGGGGGGCGAGCAGTACTTC. This sequence encodes CASKMGMTSGGGEQYF.

This rearrangement joins TRBV12-3 or TRBV12-4 to TRBJ1-6; D uncertain. The CDR3 is 17 amino acids. Trimming pared 6 bases from V and 0 bases from J, leaving 15 bases between. CDR3 in amino acids: CASSRTSGSSYNSPLHF. The CDR3 region has the DNA TGTGCCAGCAGCCGTACGAGCGGGAGCTCCTATAATTCACCCCTCCACTTT.

The chain recombines TRBV24-1 with TRBJ2-3; 9 nucleotides match TRBD2. Germline values: CDR1 KGHDR, CDR2 SFDVKD. Trimming cost V 5 bases and J 1 base; bases outside gene matches: 6. This CDR3 is built from 16 residues. CDR3 in amino acids: CATSVSSGVGTDTQYF. The CDR3 DNA sequence: TGTGCCACCAGTGTCTCTAGCGGGGTTGGCACAGATACGCAGTATTTT.

This chain links TRBV6-5 with TRBJ1-5; D gene unclear. The length of the CDR3 is 16 residues. CDR1 is MNHEY and CDR2 is SVGAGI in the germline V gene. V lost 0 bases and J 2 bases, leaving 11 bases between the germline ends. The CDR3 is CASSYSGIGGNQPQHF. The CDR3 DNA reads TGTGCCAGCAGTTACTCGGGCATCGGGGGCAATCAGCCCCAGCATTTT.

The V gene is TRBV10-3, the J gene TRBJ2-7, with D possibly being TRBD1 or TRBD2 (5 bases each). CDR3 length: 13 amino acids. Per the germline V gene, CDR1 is ENHRY and CDR2 is SYGVKD. V lost 0 bases and J 6 bases, leaving 9 bases between the germline ends. Written as DNA, the CDR3 is TGTGCCATCAGTGAGTCGGGACCGCGCGAGCAGTACTTC. Encoded protein: CAISESGPREQYF.

At least ten counts were recorded for this clonotype. The V and J genes are TRBV4-1 and TRBJ2-2; D unclear. The CDR3 is made up of 14 amino acids. The germline V and J ends were trimmed by 2 bases and 4 bases, with 8 bases remaining between them. From germline, CDR1 is MGHRA and CDR2 YSYEKL. Here the CDR3 DNA reads TGCGCCAGCAGCCAACCCTTGGTCACCGGGGAGCTGTTTTTT. The encoded protein is CASSQPLVTGELFF.

This clonotype has at least ten counts. This chain joins TRBV7-2 and TRBJ2-3; 8 positions agree with TRBD1. Per germline, CDR1 SGHTA and CDR2 FQGNSA. V was pared by 4 bases and J by 2 bases, with 8 bases of the junction left unmatched. The CDR3 extends over 16 amino acids. CDR3 amino acids: CASSSAGTGTTDTQYF. CDR3 in DNA: TGTGCCAGCAGCTCGGCCGGGACAGGAACCACAGATACGCAGTATTTT.

Details on this clonotype: Mismatch with germline at one junction end may stem from a read error. The J gene is TRBJ2-5, the V gene TRBV20-1; 10 bases are a match to TRBD1. CDR1 is DFQATT, CDR2 SNEGSKA, per germline (reference sequence). This CDR3 has 12 amino acids. CDR3 in DNA: TGCAGTGCTAAGACAGGGGGCGCGGGTATGAACTTC. It yields the protein CSAKTGGAGMNF.

The rearrangement uses TRBV7-9 and TRBJ2-7; 7 nucleotides agree with TRBD1. Germline V lookup: CDR1 SEHNR, CDR2 FQNEAQ (reference sequence). The trim removed 0 bases at V and 4 bases at J, leaving 9 bases unmatched. The CDR3 sequence is 16 residues long. CDR3 region: CASSLARVDRRYEQYF. The CDR3 region has the DNA TGTGCCAGCAGCTTAGCGCGGGTGGACAGGCGGTACGAGCAGTACTTC.

The table lists this clonotype with many counts. This chain joins TRBV5-8 and TRBJ1-3; D might be TRBD1 (5 bases). The V gene's germline CDR1 is SGHTS and CDR2 YDEGEE. V lost 3 bases to trimming and J lost 5 bases, with 15 bases between them. The CDR3 length is 15 residues. DNA for the CDR3: TGTGCCAGCAGCTCTGGGGCAGAATTTAGAAACACCATATATTTT. Amino acids: CASSSGAEFRNTIYF.

The rearrangement joins TRBV7-9 to TRBJ1-5; 7 positions match TRBD1. Trimming at V came to 5 bases and at J to 4 bases, leaving 8 bases not matched to a gene. Per the germline V gene, CDR1 is SEHNR and CDR2 is FQNEAQ (reference sequence). There are 15 residues in the CDR3. CDR3 DNA sequence: TGTGCCAGCAGCCGTATGACAGGGATTAATCAGCCCCAGCATTTT. Protein product: CASSRMTGINQPQHF.

This chain links TRBV10-3 with TRBJ2-3; D is undetermined. The CDR3 runs to 15 residues. Germline assignment: CDR1 ENHRY and CDR2 SYGVKD. V shed 2 bases and J shed 3 bases, with 12 bases lying between them. CDR3: CAISEKEGITDTQYF. Here the CDR3 DNA reads TGTGCCATCAGTGAGAAAGAAGGGATAACAGATACGCAGTATTTT.

This clonotype is a singleton in its sample. This chain connects TRBV29-1 to TRBJ2-3; tentative D call: TRBD2 (6 bases). CDR1 is SQVTM, CDR2 ANQGSEA, per germline. The V gene lost 6 bases and the J gene lost 2 bases, with 12 bases spanning the gap. The CDR3 covers 13 residues. The CDR3 sequence: CSVAGRHTDTQYF. In DNA, the CDR3 is TGCAGCGTGGCGGGACGGCACACAGATACGCAGTATTTT.

About this clonotype itself: Since the CDR3 does not end with the conserved phenylalanine or tryptophan, this likely comes from a read error. The gene calls are TRBV20-1 and TRBJ2-3; D is perhaps TRBD1 or TRBD2 (7 bases each). CDR1 is DFQATT and CDR2 is SNEGSKA in the germline V gene (reference sequence). CDR3 size: 16 residues. The CDR3 coding sequence is TGCAGTCTATGGGGGGGAGGGGGCCCTAGCACAGAAACGCAGTATTTG. It translates to CSLWGGGGPSTETQYL.

Many counts were recorded for this clonotype. The chain recombines TRBV5-8 with TRBJ2-5; a possible D gene is TRBD2 (6 bases). This CDR3 comprises 14 residues. Trimming cost V 0 bases and J 3 bases, with 9 bases left between them. CDR1 is SGHTS, CDR2 YDEGEE, per germline. CDR3 sequence (DNA): TGTGCCAGCAGCTTGGGGCGGGGAGAAGAGACCCAGTACTTC. Translating it yields CASSLGRGEETQYF. Full variable domain (rest looked up from reference TRBV5-8 and TRBJ2-5): EAGVTQSPTHLIKTRGQQATLRCSPISGHTSVYWYQQALGLGLQFLLWYDEGEERNRGNFPPRFSGRQFPNYSSELNVNALELEDSALYLCASSLGRGEETQYFGPGTRLLVL.

This clonotype has a count of ten or more. The rearrangement joins TRBV3-1 to TRBJ2-3; maybe TRBD2 (7 bases). Per germline, CDR1 LGHDT and CDR2 YNNKEL (reference sequence). Trimming left V 4 bases short and J 3 bases short, with 17 bases between. This CDR3 region has 16 residues. This CDR3 is CASSLLGGGRTDTQYF. CDR3 bases: TGTGCCAGCAGCCTATTAGGGGGGGGCCGTACAGATACGCAGTATTTT.

V gene TRBV4-1 combines with J gene TRBJ2-3; D may correspond to TRBD1 or TRBD2 (5 bases each). V lost 2 bases to trimming and J lost 0 bases, with 9 bases between them. CDR1 MGHRA and CDR2 YSYEKL come from the germline V gene. This CDR3 comprises 15 residues. The CDR3 loop reads CASSQRDGSTDTQYF. CDR3 nucleotide sequence: TGCGCCAGCAGCCAAAGGGACGGTAGCACAGATACGCAGTATTTT.

The chain has TRBV20-1 and TRBJ1-4; no clear D gene. The V and J ends lost 1 base and 7 bases respectively, with 13 bases between them. The germline gives CDR1 DFQATT, CDR2 SNEGSKA (reference sequence). The CDR3 is made up of 14 amino acids. CDR3 DNA sequence: TGCAGTGCTAGAGTCACGGAGTTGGTTGAAAAACTGTTTTTT. Residues: CSARVTELVEKLFF.

As concerns this clonotype: Possible read error: a much larger clone is one base away. The chain has TRBV18 and TRBJ2-5; TRBD1 matches at 10 bases. The germline V gene has CDR1 KGHSH and CDR2 LQKENI. This CDR3 spans 14 amino acids. V lost 10 bases and J lost 11; bases outside the gene matches: 16. CDR3 bases: TGTGCCACCGAGCGGGACAGGGGTATCAATGAGCAGTACTTC. This gives the protein CATERDRGINEQYF. The full variable domain, its missing parts supplied by reference TRBV18 and TRBJ2-5, is NAGVMQNPRHLVRRRGQEARLRCSPMKGHSHVYWYRQLPEEGLKFMVYLQKENIIDESGMPKERFSAEFPKEGPSILRIQQVVRGDSAAYFCATERDRGINEQYFGPGTRLLVL.